This T cell receptor (beta chain) was obtained from a study of metastatic and nonmetastatic thyroid tumors. The overall study: The authors compared repertoires across blood and tumor or nodule tissue from malignant and benign thyroid patients.

Until they underwent thyroid surgery, no patient had received any treatment. In the authors' workflow: In papillary thyroid cancer, a distant-metastasis classifier was built using CDR3 differences across clinicopathological groups. TCRdb re-called clones from the PCR reads using MiXCR. V and J calls and clone size were set by TCRdb, not the authors. The repertoire holds just under 20,000 clones, with roughly 22% as singletons. Trimming left V 3 bases short and J 8 bases short, with 14 bases between. This CDR3 contains 13 residues. Germline CDR1 MNHEY, CDR2 SMNVEV (reference sequence). As regards this clone: Its antigen is not identified. Here the CDR3 omits its conserved ending phenylalanine or tryptophan, so a read error is the likely source.

The study, taken as a whole, reports: As reported, TCR beta diversity in blood and tumor was significantly higher in malignant thyroid tumors than in benign nodules.

The source material was adjacent normal tissue. This chain joins TRBV27 and TRBJ2-7; D gene ambiguous. The clonotype comes from a female donor with papillary thyroid cancer or a benign thyroid nodule (not recorded which). Some clones in this sample may be carry-over from other donors' samples. CDR3 loop: CASSFGPCGQQYY. The CDR3 bases are TGTGCCAGCAGTTTCGGCCCCTGCGGCCAGCAGTACTAC.